A single sample is the source of the 16 T cell receptor beta chains below, sequenced in a study of T cell responses to AZD1222 COVID-19 vaccine. The repertoire was sequenced with immunoSEQ multiplex PCR; TCRdb's copy has only in-frame clones and lacks some. Counted here are fewer than 120,000 clones, 85% to 95% occurring once; the ten biggest clones make up approximately 8%. Sequenced material: peripheral blood, taken on day 0 of AZD1222 vaccination. Receptors were obtained from an adult in good health.

The chain carries TRBV7-8 and TRBJ1-1; D is possibly TRBD1 (5 bases). Per the germline V gene, CDR1 is SGHVS and CDR2 is FQNEAQ. CDR3 length equals 15 residues. Trimming took 1 base from V and 6 from J, leaving 15 bases between them. DNA for the CDR3: TGTGCCAGCAGCTTAGAGTGGGGACGGGCTGCTGAAGCTTTCTTT. This translates into CASSLEWGRAAEAFF.

The gene calls are TRBV6-4 and TRBJ2-2; D is undetermined. Germline V gene data show CDR1 as MRHNA and CDR2 as SNTAGT. V shed 5 bases and J shed 5 bases, with 9 bases lying between them. The CDR3 is 13 residues long. This chain's CDR3 is CASSPSGTGELFF. In DNA, the CDR3 is TGTGCCAGCAGTCCTTCTGGAACCGGGGAGCTGTTTTTT.

V usage is TRBV9 and J usage is TRBJ1-1, with no clear D. Trimming cost V 0 bases and J 4 bases, with 19 bases left between them. The CDR3 runs 17 residues. From germline, CDR1 is SGDLS and CDR2 YYNGEE. The CDR3 spells CASSVEPLVKPGTEAFF. In nucleotides, the CDR3 is TGTGCCAGCAGCGTAGAACCGCTGGTGAAGCCAGGCACTGAAGCTTTCTTT.

The CDR3 DNA follows: TGTGCCAGCAGCCCGGCCCTAGCGGGGGGCCTTAGGACCCAGTACTTC. Its translation is CASSPALAGGLRTQYF. V gene TRBV9 combines with J gene TRBJ2-5; 11 nucleotides agree with TRBD2. The V and J ends lost 4 bases and 7 bases, in that order; junction bases with no gene match: 12. Germline CDR1 and CDR2: SGDLS and YYNGEE. The CDR3 covers 16 residues. The full variable domain, rest sourced from reference TRBV9 and TRBJ2-5, is DSGVTQTPKHLITATGQRVTLRCSPRSGDLSVYWYQQSLDQGLQFLIQYYNGEERAKGNILERFSAQQFPDLHSELNLSSLELGDSALYFCASSPALAGGLRTQYFGPGTRLLVL.

This clone was counted a few times. The V and J genes are TRBV28 and TRBJ1-5, with D unresolved. CDR1 is MDHEN and CDR2 is SYDVKM in the germline V gene. The CDR3 has 14 residues. V shed 6 bases and J shed 2 bases, with 11 bases lying between them. CDR3 in DNA: TGTGCCAGCAGCCCCGCCCGCGGCAATCAGCCCCAGCATTTT. This gives the protein CASSPARGNQPQHF.

The chain has TRBV6-5 and TRBJ2-1; the match to TRBD1 covers 8 bases. CDR3 length equals 13 residues. Germline V gene data show CDR1 as MNHEY and CDR2 as SVGAGI. The ends lost 10 bases at V and 7 bases at J; junction bases unmatched: 9. CDR3 protein: CATWGQVGNEQFF. The CDR3 DNA sequence: TGTGCCACCTGGGGACAGGTTGGGAATGAGCAGTTCTTC.

This sequence joins TRBV28 and TRBJ1-3; 9 positions match TRBD1. The CDR3 consists of 14 residues. The germline V gene encodes CDR1 MDHEN and CDR2 SYDVKM. The V and J ends lost 4 bases and 9 bases, in that order; junction bases with no gene match: 7. CDR3 nucleotides: TGTGCCAGCAGTTCGGGACAGGGAGGTGGCACCATATATTTT. Translated, it gives CASSSGQGGGTIYF. The whole variable domain, remainder taken from reference TRBV28 and TRBJ1-3, is DVKVTQSSRYLVKRTGEKVFLECVQDMDHENMFWYRQDPGLGLRLIYFSYDVKMKEKGDIPEGYSVSREKKERFSLILESASTNQTSMYLCASSSGQGGGTIYFGEGSWLTVV.

The V call is TRBV11-2, the J call TRBJ1-3; TRBD1 might be the D (5 bases). The CDR3 has 15 residues. The V end was cut by 6 bases, the J end by 0 bases, with 12 bases between. Germline CDR1 reads SGHAT; CDR2 reads FQNNGV. CDR3 in DNA: TGTGCCAGCAGGCGACAGCTACTCTCTGGAAACACCATATATTTT. Protein product: CASRRQLLSGNTIYF.

The V call is TRBV12-5, the J call TRBJ1-5; maybe TRBD1 (6 bases). The ends were cut back, 2 bases at V and 2 bases at J, with 22 bases in the middle. CDR1 and CDR2 (germline): LGHNT, FRNRAP. This CDR3 spans 19 amino acids. The CDR3 loop is CASGLRTYEQGSGNQPQHF. The CDR3 DNA reads TGTGCTAGTGGTTTGCGCACTTACGAACAGGGTAGCGGCAATCAGCCCCAGCATTTT.

The V and J genes are TRBV5-4 and TRBJ1-1; 7 bases fit TRBD1. Unmatched junction bases numbered 8, after V lost 4 bases and J lost 2 bases. This CDR3 region has 15 residues. Germline CDR1 SGHNT, CDR2 YYREEE (reference sequence). CDR3 sequence (DNA): TGTGCCAGCAGCACGAGCGGGACAGCAAACACTGAAGCTTTCTTT. This translates into CASSTSGTANTEAFF. Together with reference TRBV5-4 and TRBJ1-1, the CDR3 gives the full variable domain: ETGVTQSPTHLIKTRGQQVTLRCSSQSGHNTVSWYQQALGQGPQFIFQYYREEENGRGNFPPRFSGLQFPNYSSELNVNALELDDSALYLCASSTSGTANTEAFFGQGTRLTVV.

This clone was seen more than once but under ten times. The rearrangement uses TRBV11-3 and TRBJ1-2; TRBD1 aligns across 8 bases. The V and J ends lost 8 bases and 7 bases, in that order; junction bases with no gene match: 6. The V gene's germline CDR1 is SGHNT and CDR2 YENEEA. This CDR3 has 12 residues. DNA of the CDR3: TGTGCCAGCGGACAGGGAGCGGGTGGCTACACCTTC. Amino acid sequence: CASGQGAGGYTF.

This clone was seen just once. The chain employs TRBV27 and TRBJ1-6; D perhaps matches TRBD1 (5 bases). The V end lost 2 bases, the J end lost 7 bases, and 18 bases lay between the germline ends. This CDR3 comprises 17 residues. Germline V gene sequence: CDR1 MNHEY, CDR2 SMNVEV (reference sequence). CDR3 bases: TGTGCCAGCAGTTTAGGTTGGGGGGGGAGGTGGAATTCACCCCTCCACTTT. Protein: CASSLGWGGRWNSPLHF.

This rearrangement joins TRBV19 to TRBJ1-5; D may be TRBD1 (6 bases). The CDR3 sequence is 22 residues long. In germline, CDR1 is LNHDA, CDR2 SQIVND (reference sequence). V was pared by 2 bases and J by 2 bases, with 31 bases between. The CDR3 sequence: CASSISFVWGQERYPGNQPQHF. CDR3 coding DNA: TGTGCCAGTAGTATATCTTTCGTATGGGGACAAGAAAGATATCCTGGCAATCAGCCCCAGCATTTT.

V and J are TRBV11-3 and TRBJ2-5, with D hard to call. Per germline, CDR1 SGHNT and CDR2 YENEEA. The CDR3 is 14 residues long. Trimming left V 1 base short and J 1 base short, with 7 bases between. CDR3 loop: CASSLAGSQETQYF. The CDR3 region has the DNA TGTGCCAGCAGCTTAGCCGGCAGCCAAGAGACCCAGTACTTC.

V and J are TRBV28 and TRBJ1-4, with TRBD1 identical over 7 bases. Germline values: CDR1 MDHEN, CDR2 SYDVKM. This CDR3 contains 15 residues. V lost 4 bases and J lost 3; bases outside the gene matches: 5. The CDR3 loop reads CASSSRDSPNEKLFF. In nucleotides, the CDR3 is TGTGCCAGCAGTTCCCGGGACAGTCCTAATGAAAAACTGTTTTTT.

The chain couples TRBV28 to TRBJ1-3; no clear D gene. This CDR3 region has 13 residues. Germline-derived CDR1 and CDR2 are MDHEN and SYDVKM. V lost 2 bases and J 7 bases, leaving 9 bases between the germline ends. CDR3 loop: CASSLVLLNTIYF. The CDR3 DNA follows: TGTGCCAGCAGTTTAGTCCTCCTTAACACCATATATTTT.